Following are 32 T cell receptor beta chains from one sample sequenced in a study of T cells in Graves' hyperthyroidism and ophthalmopathy. The TCR beta CDR3 regions underwent amplification using RNA transcripts as the source. In the first-round RT-PCR of the TCR CDR3, the HTBI primer set was used. TCRdb independently ran MiXCR on the multiplex PCR reads; one entry per CDR3 protein. The sample yields about 480,000 distinct CDR3 sequences, about an eighth seen once. Sequences were obtained from blood. These receptors all come from a woman under 30 with Graves' hyperthyroidism.

This clonotype was seen at least ten times. The chain joins TRBV12-3 or TRBV12-4 to TRBJ2-1; a possible D gene is TRBD2 (6 bases). The ends were cut back, 1 base at V and 5 bases at J, with 9 bases in the middle. This CDR3 is built from 14 residues. The CDR3 region is CASSLVAGNNEQFF. The CDR3 DNA reads TGTGCCAGCAGTTTAGTCGCGGGGAACAATGAGCAGTTCTTC.

Notes on this clonotype: One end of the junction fails to match germline, which may point to a read error. The chain uses TRBV29-1 and TRBJ1-1; unclear D gene. This CDR3 is 14 amino acids long. Germline V lookup: CDR1 SQVTM, CDR2 ANQGSEA. In DNA, the CDR3 is TGCAACGTTGGCAGGCGATTAATGAACACTGAAGCTTTCTTT. This gives the protein CNVGRRLMNTEAFF.

This clonotype appeared many times. V and J are TRBV6-1 and TRBJ2-7; D gene unclear. Germline loops: CDR1 MNHNS, CDR2 SASEGT. V lost 0 bases, J lost 1 base, and 7 bases lay in between. This CDR3 contains 14 residues. This chain's CDR3 is CASSEARRSYEQYV. CDR3 coding DNA: TGTGCCAGCAGTGAAGCGCGACGGTCCTACGAGCAGTACGTC.

The chain uses TRBV4-1 and TRBJ1-2, with TRBD1 as a possible D gene (5 bases). The CDR3 sequence is 17 residues long. Looked up from germline, CDR1 is MGHRA and CDR2 is YSYEKL. V shed 3 bases and J shed 1 base, with 18 bases lying between them. CDR3 coding DNA: TGCGCCAGCAGCCAGCAAAAGGGGTCAGGACTTAACTATGGCTACACCTTC. Protein: CASSQQKGSGLNYGYTF.

This clonotype was seen ten or more times. The genes are TRBV6-2 or TRBV6-3 and TRBJ2-2, with 8 bases that match TRBD2. The V and J ends lost 6 bases and 7 bases, in that order; junction bases with no gene match: 1. The CDR3 extends over 12 amino acids. Per germline, CDR1 MNHEY and CDR2 SVGEGT. Here the CDR3 reads CASRTSDGELFF. CDR3 DNA sequence: TGTGCCAGCAGGACTAGCGACGGGGAGCTGTTTTTT.

This clonotype came up a few times. This chain links TRBV5-1 with TRBJ1-3; 8 nucleotides align to TRBD1. This CDR3 comprises 16 residues. V was pared by 4 bases and J by 0 bases, with 6 bases of the junction left unmatched. CDR1 and CDR2 from the germline V gene are SGHRS and YFSETQ. CDR3 loop: CASSLGTGNSGNTIYF. As DNA, the CDR3 is TGCGCCAGCAGCCTTGGGACAGGCAACTCTGGAAACACCATATATTTT.

This clonotype has just a few counts. The V gene is TRBV7-9, the J gene TRBJ1-1; TRBD1 aligns across 8 bases. Germline assignment: CDR1 SEHNR and CDR2 FQNEAQ (reference sequence). After removal of 5 bases from V and 4 bases from J, the junction contained 9 bases not matched to a gene. There are 15 residues in the CDR3. CDR3 sequence: CASSPTGADGTEAFF. CDR3 in DNA: TGTGCCAGCAGCCCGACAGGGGCTGACGGCACTGAAGCTTTCTTT.

This clonotype was observed at least ten times. V usage is TRBV30 and J usage is TRBJ2-3; D not certain. The CDR3 is 15 amino acids. The V and J ends lost 1 base and 0 bases respectively, with 11 bases between them. Germline V gene lookup returns CDR1 GTSNPN and CDR2 SVGIG (reference sequence). As DNA, the CDR3 is TGTGCCTGGAGTGGCCCCCAAACTAGCACAGATACGCAGTATTTT. Protein product: CAWSGPQTSTDTQYF.

This clonotype came up many times. This chain uses TRBV10-3 with TRBJ2-1, with D maybe TRBD2 (6 bases). CDR1 is ENHRY, CDR2 SYGVKD, per germline. The CDR3 runs 15 residues. Trimming stripped 3 bases from V and 7 bases from J, with 16 bases between. The CDR3 sequence: CAISEGLGEVNEQFF. DNA for the CDR3: TGTGCCATCAGTGAAGGACTGGGGGAGGTAAATGAGCAGTTCTTC.

This rearrangement joins TRBV7-3 to TRBJ2-3; TRBD2 matches at 10 bases. The CDR3 totals 15 residues. CDR1 SGHTA and CDR2 FQGTGA come from the germline V gene. Germline trimming cut 5 bases from V and 7 bases from J; bases unmatched to any gene: 9. DNA for the CDR3: TGTGCCAGCAGCAAACTAGCGGGATCTGTCAATACGCAGTATTTT. Translation: CASSKLAGSVNTQYF.

The table lists this clonotype with many counts. The chain employs TRBV29-1 and TRBJ2-6, with D perhaps matching TRBD1 (6 bases). This CDR3 has 13 amino acids. Germline loops: CDR1 SQVTM, CDR2 ANQGSEA. V lost 6 bases, J lost 1 base, and 7 bases lay in between. The chain's CDR3 is CSVQGSGANVLTF. The CDR3 DNA is TGCAGCGTCCAGGGGTCTGGGGCCAACGTCCTGACTTTC.

This clonotype has only a few counts. The chain joins TRBV24-1 to TRBJ2-6, with D possibly being TRBD1 or TRBD2 (6 bases each). The CDR3 has 16 amino acids. In germline, CDR1 is KGHDR, CDR2 SFDVKD. The V and J ends lost 5 bases and 5 bases respectively, with 15 bases between them. The CDR3 reads CATSGGARSRANVLTF. Here the CDR3 DNA reads TGTGCCACCAGTGGGGGGGCCAGGTCTAGGGCCAACGTCCTGACTTTC.

This rearrangement joins TRBV7-2 to TRBJ2-5; D is possibly TRBD1 (6 bases). The CDR3 sequence is 16 residues long. Trimming cost V 1 base and J 2 bases, with 14 bases left between them. Germline V CDR1 and CDR2: SGHTA, FQGNSA. The CDR3 protein is CASSLVVGHKQETQYF. The CDR3 nucleotides are TGTGCCAGCAGCTTAGTTGTGGGACATAAACAAGAGACCCAGTACTTC.

The CDR3 nucleotides are TGCGCCAGCAGTGCGGACAGGGAAGGCTACGAGCAGTACTTC. Translation: CASSADREGYEQYF. This sequence joins TRBV10-2 and TRBJ2-7; 8 positions agree with TRBD1. Germline CDR1 reads WSHSY; CDR2 reads SAAADI. The length of the CDR3 is 14 residues. Trimming took 4 bases from V and 3 from J; bases not matched to a gene: 5.

This clonotype was recorded many times. The J gene is TRBJ2-5, the V gene TRBV10-3; a possible D gene is TRBD2 (6 bases). The CDR3 is 14 amino acids. Trimming pared 0 bases from V and 5 bases from J, leaving 10 bases between. The germline gives CDR1 ENHRY, CDR2 SYGVKD. The CDR3 sequence is CAISESGGWETQYF. For the CDR3, the DNA is TGTGCCATCAGTGAGTCGGGGGGATGGGAGACCCAGTACTTC.

This clonotype has more than one count but fewer than ten. In DNA form, the CDR3 reads TGTGCCAGCAGCCTAGACAGCTCCCAGTTCTTC. Protein product: CASSLDSSQFF. The chain joins TRBV12-3 or TRBV12-4 to TRBJ2-5, with a possible D match to TRBD1 (5 bases). The J call is doubtful: the DNA matches TRBJ2-1 better. The CDR3 is 11 residues long.

This clonotype was counted ten times or more. This chain joins TRBV19 and TRBJ1-1; D unresolved. The germline gives CDR1 LNHDA, CDR2 SQIVND (reference sequence). The CDR3 runs to 15 residues. V was clipped by 5 bases and J by 1 base, with 14 bases between them. This CDR3 reads CASSLTPTENTEAFF. In DNA, the CDR3 is TGTGCCAGTAGTCTAACCCCGACCGAGAACACTGAAGCTTTCTTT.

The chain recombines TRBV7-9 with TRBJ2-7; the D gene is possibly TRBD2 (5 bases). Between the trimmed V and J ends, which lost 5 bases and 2 bases, there was a span of 13 bases. The CDR3 is made up of 14 amino acids. CDR1 SEHNR and CDR2 FQNEAQ come from the germline V gene (reference sequence). The CDR3 is CASSAPGKAYEQYF. As DNA, the CDR3 is TGTGCCAGCAGCGCGCCCGGGAAAGCCTACGAGCAGTACTTC.

The rearrangement joins TRBV10-3 to TRBJ2-2, with D unresolved. The germline V and J ends were trimmed by 8 bases and 3 bases, with 7 bases remaining between them. CDR1 ENHRY and CDR2 SYGVKD come from the germline V gene. This CDR3 comprises 12 residues. The CDR3 DNA sequence: TGTGCCATCGAAAGTGACACCGGGGAGCTGTTTTTT. This codes for CAIESDTGELFF.

In its sample, this clonotype was seen many times. The rearrangement links TRBV2 to TRBJ2-1, with TRBD2 matching 9 bases. CDR3 length: 14 residues. Looked up from germline, CDR1 is SNHLY and CDR2 is FYNNEI. V was pared by 3 bases and J by 10 bases, with 7 bases of the junction left unmatched. The CDR3 coding sequence is TGTGCCAGCAGTGAGCGGGAGGGCCCCATCGAGCAGTTCTTC. Amino acid sequence: CASSEREGPIEQFF.

This clonotype was counted many times. CDR3 amino acids: CASGLVGLASYNEQFF. The DNA of the CDR3 is TGTGCTAGTGGTTTGGTAGGACTAGCCTCCTACAATGAGCAGTTCTTC. The chain joins TRBV12-5 to TRBJ2-1, with 8 nucleotides matching TRBD2. The CDR3 runs 16 residues. The junction had 1 base not matched to a gene; V was cut back by 0 bases and J by 0 bases. Germline-derived CDR1 and CDR2 are LGHNT and FRNRAP. The variable domain in full, with the rest retrieved from reference TRBV12-5 and TRBJ2-1, is DARVTQTPRHKVTEMGQEVTMRCQPILGHNTVFWYRQTMMQGLELLAYFRNRAPLDDSGMPKDRFSAEMPDATLATLKIQPSEPRDSAVYFCASGLVGLASYNEQFFGPGTRLTVL.

A word on this clonotype: A read error may explain this, as a much larger clone is one base away. The chain uses TRBV6-2 or TRBV6-3 and TRBJ1-1; D might be TRBD1 (6 bases). Germline-derived CDR1 and CDR2 are MNHEY and SVGEGT. The CDR3 extends over 16 amino acids. V lost 10 bases, J lost 3 bases, and 24 bases lay in between. The CDR3 nucleotides are TGTGCCACCTTCCCGGCGATACAGGGAGAGGACACTGAAGCTTTCTTT. This encodes CATFPAIQGEDTEAFF.

This clonotype was detected ten times or more. This rearrangement joins TRBV30 to TRBJ2-1, with D maybe TRBD1 (6 bases). The CDR3 loop spans 17 amino acids. Germline CDR1 and CDR2: GTSNPN and SVGIG (reference sequence). Between the trimmed V and J ends, which lost 2 bases and 3 bases, there was a span of 20 bases. The CDR3 region has the DNA TGTGCCTGGAGTCCAAGGCGACAGGTGATCGACTACAATGAGCAGTTCTTC. Translating it yields CAWSPRRQVIDYNEQFF.

The V call is TRBV27, the J call TRBJ2-1; weak D call: TRBD2 (6 bases). Trimming shortened V by 6 bases and J by 8 bases, and 26 bases separated the two germline ends. This CDR3 region has 17 residues. Germline V CDR1 and CDR2: MNHEY, SMNVEV (reference sequence). As DNA, the CDR3 is TGTGCCAGCAGCCCACCGGGACTTCCAGCTGTTAGCGATGAGCAGTTCTTC. Encoded protein: CASSPPGLPAVSDEQFF.

The chain has TRBV11-3 and TRBJ2-2; D is undetermined. Per germline, CDR1 SGHNT and CDR2 YENEEA. The CDR3 consists of 11 residues. Between the trimmed V and J ends, which lost 7 bases and 5 bases, there was a span of 5 bases. The CDR3 DNA sequence: TGTGCCAGCACCATGACCGGGGAGCTGTTTTTT. Amino acid sequence: CASTMTGELFF.

The chain recombines TRBV11-2 with TRBJ2-3; the D gene is possibly TRBD2 (5 bases). From germline, CDR1 is SGHAT and CDR2 FQNNGV. V lost 4 bases and J 0 bases, leaving 11 bases between the germline ends. The CDR3 is 15 residues long. CDR3 region: CASSSDWASTDTQYF. DNA of the CDR3: TGTGCCAGCAGCTCGGACTGGGCTAGCACAGATACGCAGTATTTT.

In its sample, this clonotype was seen many times. The chain carries TRBV5-1 and TRBJ1-2; perhaps TRBD1 as D (5 bases). The CDR3 runs to 14 residues. CDR1 SGHRS and CDR2 YFSETQ come from the germline V gene. V lost 0 bases and J lost 1, with 7 bases in between. The CDR3 region is CASSLDRINYGYTF. Here the CDR3 DNA reads TGCGCCAGCAGCTTGGACAGGATTAACTATGGCTACACCTTC.

This clonotype was picked up a small number of times. The rearrangement links TRBV6-2 or TRBV6-3 to TRBJ2-1, with TRBD1 matching over 7 bases. Trimming took 0 bases from V and 6 from J; bases not matched to a gene: 8. Germline V gene lookup returns CDR1 MNHEY and CDR2 SVGEGT. This CDR3 has 16 amino acids. The DNA of the CDR3 is TGTGCCAGCAGTTACTCCCGGGACAGTAAGCCCAATGAGCAGTTCTTC. It yields the protein CASSYSRDSKPNEQFF.

The chain recombines TRBV30 with TRBJ1-2, with TRBD1 matching 8 bases. Germline V gene sequence: CDR1 GTSNPN, CDR2 SVGIG (reference sequence). CDR3 length equals 12 residues. J gave up 8 bases and V 8 bases, and 10 bases lay outside the gene matches. In DNA, the CDR3 is TGTGCCACTCGCCCGGGACAGGTGGGCTACACCTTC. Translation: CATRPGQVGYTF. Together with reference TRBV30 and TRBJ1-2, the CDR3 gives the full variable domain: SQTIHQWPATLVQPVGSPLSLECTVEGTSNPNLYWYRQAAGRGLQLLFYSVGIGQISSEVPQNLSASRPQDRQFILSSKKLLLSDSGFYLCATRPGQVGYTFGSGTRLTVV.

This clonotype was seen ten or more times. This chain connects TRBV2 to TRBJ2-7, with a weak D call TRBD2 (6 bases). Germline V gene lookup returns CDR1 SNHLY and CDR2 FYNNEI. V lost 10 bases and J 4 bases, leaving 14 bases between the germline ends. The CDR3 is 12 residues long. CDR3 protein: CATSGTPYEQYV. The CDR3 coding sequence is TGTGCCACCTCCGGGACTCCATACGAGCAGTACGTC.

In its sample, this clonotype was seen many times. The chain is built from TRBV24-1 and TRBJ1-1; no reliable D call. Trimming pared 7 bases from V and 6 bases from J, leaving 14 bases between. The CDR3 is 13 residues long. CDR1 KGHDR and CDR2 SFDVKD come from the germline V gene. The CDR3 bases are TGTGCCACCAGCGGAGTGGAAGTCTCTGAAGCTTTCTTT. It yields the protein CATSGVEVSEAFF.

This clonotype was seen more than once but under ten times. The rearrangement joins TRBV30 to TRBJ1-3; D is undetermined. Deletions cut 0 bases from V and 1 base from J, with 13 bases between. Germline lookup yields CDR1 GTSNPN and CDR2 SVGIG (reference sequence). The CDR3 contains 16 residues. The CDR3 DNA follows: TGTGCCTGGAGTGTACATGGGATATTTTCTGGAAACACCATATATTTT. Amino acids: CAWSVHGIFSGNTIYF.